Listed below are T cell receptor beta chains from one sample, sequenced in a study of response to subunit inactivated influenza vaccine. TCRdb passed the RT-PCR reads through MiXCR, listing each CDR3 protein once. The data hold some 180,000 distinct CDR3 sequences, with approximately 9.2% observed a single time. This specimen was non-naive T cells sorted from PBMCs, taken on the day of vaccination. These receptors originate from a man aged 45-60 years who received an inactivated influenza vaccine. CDR3s include the opening cysteine and the closing phenylalanine or tryptophan. A D gene is named only where the DNA matches it firmly. Where a row states a size, it is once, few, many or the class of an expanded clone; other rows omit it.

TRBJ2-1 | many | TRBV16 | TRBD2 | CASSQLSGGSYNEQFF | TGTGCCAGCAGCCAACTTAGCGGGGGGTCCTACAATGAGCAGTTCTTC
TRBJ1-2 | - | TRBV7-9 | - | CASSLAAWQGGYTF | TGTGCCAGCAGCTTAGCAGCCTGGCAGGGAGGCTACACCTTC
TRBJ2-2 | few | TRBV6-2/TRBV6-3 | - | CASLPALSRGYVGGELFF | TGTGCCAGCTTACCTGCGCTGAGCAGGGGCTACGTCGGCGGGGAGCTGTTTTTT
TRBJ1-1 | - | TRBV20-1 | - | CSAREGGRQGTEAFF | TGCAGTGCTAGAGAGGGCGGGCGCCAGGGCACTGAAGCTTTCTTT
TRBJ2-3 | - | TRBV25-1 | - | CASKRESWDTQYF | TGTGCCAGCAAAAGGGAGAGTTGGGATACGCAGTATTTT
TRBJ2-5 | - | TRBV7-9 | - | CASSLALAEEETQYF | TGTGCCAGCAGCTTAGCGTTGGCAGAAGAAGAGACCCAGTACTTC
TRBJ2-1 | few | TRBV11-2 | - | CASSPHRGAYNEQFF | TGTGCCAGCAGCCCACATAGGGGAGCCTACAATGAGCAGTTCTTC
TRBJ1-6 | - | TRBV5-5 | TRBD1 | CASSLGQGGSYNSPLHF | TGTGCCAGCAGCCTAGGACAGGGAGGGTCCTATAATTCACCCCTCCACTTT
TRBJ2-7 | - | TRBV7-9 | - | CASSEVRKPYEQYF | TGTGCCAGCAGCGAAGTAAGAAAACCCTACGAGCAGTACTTC
TRBJ1-3 | many | TRBV18 | - | CASSPMGGTRGNTIYF | TGTGCCAGCTCCCCCATGGGGGGGACGAGAGGAAACACCATATATTTT
TRBJ2-5 | - | TRBV20-1 | TRBD1 | CSATTTGTGASGTQYF | TGCAGTGCAACCACCACCGGGACAGGGGCATCCGGGACCCAGTACTTC
TRBJ2-7 | few | TRBV7-9 | - | CASSADHYEQYF | TGTGCCAGCAGCGCAGATCACTACGAGCAGTACTTC
TRBJ2-3 | - | TRBV11-1 | - | CASSQLYTDTQYF | TGTGCCAGCAGCCAACTTTACACAGATACGCAGTATTTT
TRBJ2-1 | few | TRBV20-1 | TRBD2 | CSAPLAVLSYNEQFF | TGCAGTGCTCCTCTAGCGGTGCTATCCTACAATGAGCAGTTCTTC
TRBJ2-7 | few | TRBV6-2/TRBV6-3 | - | CASRLMGSYEQYF | TGTGCCAGCAGGCTGATGGGCTCCTACGAGCAGTACTTC
TRBJ1-5 | - | TRBV7-9 | - | CASSLTADQPQHF | TGTGCCAGCAGCTTAACGGCCGATCAGCCCCAGCATTTT
TRBJ2-7 | many | TRBV3-1 | TRBD1 | CASSQRHRGRPEQYF | TGTGCCAGCAGCCAGAGACACAGGGGGCGGCCCGAGCAGTACTTC
TRBJ2-3 | many | TRBV20-1 | TRBD2 | CSAAGTSGSTDTQYF | TGCAGTGCTGCAGGGACTAGCGGAAGCACAGATACGCAGTATTTT
TRBJ2-3 | - | TRBV15 | TRBD1 | CATSREPQGRDTQYF | TGTGCCACCAGCAGAGAACCACAGGGGAGAGATACGCAGTATTTT
TRBJ2-7 | - | TRBV20-1 | TRBD2 | CSARVPFRSGRYEQYF | TGCAGTGCTAGAGTCCCCTTTCGCAGCGGGAGGTACGAGCAGTACTTC
TRBJ1-2 | few | TRBV30 | - | CAWTGAYGYTF | TGTGCCTGGACAGGGGCCTATGGCTACACCTTC
TRBJ2-5 | - | TRBV9 | - | CASSVGTLGQETQYF | TGTGCCAGCAGCGTAGGAACCTTGGGGCAAGAGACCCAGTACTTC
TRBJ2-1 | few | TRBV3-1 | TRBD2 | CASSQGSSGNYEQFF | TGTGCCAGCAGCCAAGGGTCTAGCGGGAACTATGAGCAGTTCTTC
TRBJ2-7 | - | TRBV3-1 | TRBD1 | CASSVGQAAYEQYF | TGTGCCAGCAGCGTAGGACAGGCAGCCTACGAGCAGTACTTC
TRBJ2-6 | - | TRBV7-9 | TRBD1 | CASGGTGGNSGANVLTF | TGTGCCAGCGGGGGGACAGGGGGCAACTCTGGGGCCAACGTCCTGACTTTC
TRBJ2-2 | - | TRBV7-9 | - | CASSSFQDGTGELSF | TGTGCCAGCAGCTCGTTTCAGGACGGTACCGGGGAGCTGTCTTTT
TRBJ2-7 | few | TRBV5-6 | TRBD1 | CASSFSQTGQVYYEQYF | TGTGCCAGCAGCTTTTCCCAGACGGGACAGGTCTACTACGAGCAGTACTTC
TRBJ1-5 | few | TRBV20-1 | - | CSARDVAWGSNQPQHF | TGCAGTGCTAGAGATGTAGCCTGGGGGAGCAATCAGCCCCAGCATTTT
TRBJ2-5 | few | TRBV12-3/TRBV12-4 | - | CASTPGLTETQYF | TGTGCCAGCACCCCCGGGTTAACGGAGACCCAGTACTTC
TRBJ2-5 | few | TRBV5-6 | - | CATHLTVRETQYF | TGTGCCACCCATTTGACAGTTCGAGAGACCCAGTACTTC
TRBJ2-7 | many | TRBV18 | - | CASSPRGVYEQYF | TGTGCCAGCTCACCCCGAGGGGTCTACGAGCAGTACTTC
TRBJ2-7 | - | TRBV20-1 | - | CSPRAVYEQYF | TGCAGTCCCAGGGCCGTCTACGAGCAGTACTTC
TRBJ2-3 | many | TRBV12-3/TRBV12-4 | TRBD1 | CASRLDRWSTDTQYF | TGTGCCAGCAGGCTGGACAGGTGGAGCACAGATACGCAGTATTTT
TRBJ2-5 | - | TRBV6-2/TRBV6-3 | TRBD2 | CASRTSGRYQETQYF | TGTGCCAGCCGGACTAGCGGACGGTACCAAGAGACCCAGTACTTC
TRBJ2-3 | few | TRBV11-2 | TRBD1 | CASSQGQNYDTQYF | TGTGCCAGCAGCCAGGGACAGAATTATGATACGCAGTATTTT
TRBJ2-1 | few | TRBV27 | - | CATTDTYNEQFF | TGTGCCACCACGGACACCTACAATGAGCAGTTCTTC
TRBJ1-3 | few | TRBV20-1 | - | CSGLYGGSGNTIYF | TGCAGTGGGTTGTACGGCGGCTCTGGAAACACCATATATTTT
TRBJ2-2 | - | TRBV9 | - | CASSVEGMGTGELFF | TGTGCCAGCAGCGTAGAAGGGATGGGCACCGGGGAGCTGTTTTTT
TRBJ1-5 | few | TRBV6-2/TRBV6-3 | TRBD1 | CASSRQGGGNQPQHF | TGTGCCAGCAGCCGACAGGGAGGAGGCAATCAGCCCCAGCATTTT
TRBJ1-4 | few | TRBV6-1 | - | CASRTGGGGEKLFF | TGTGCCAGCAGGACTGGGGGAGGGGGTGAAAAACTGTTTTTT
TRBJ2-5 | - | TRBV29-1 | - | CSVETSETQYF | TGCAGCGTTGAGACTTCAGAGACCCAGTACTTC
TRBJ1-6 | few | TRBV2 | TRBD1 | CASSVGQGLSPLHF | TGTGCCAGCAGTGTAGGACAGGGCCTCTCACCCCTCCACTTT
TRBJ2-1 | - | TRBV29-1 | - | CSVSGDTSSYNEQFF | TGCAGCGTGTCCGGGGACACTAGCTCCTACAATGAGCAGTTCTTC
TRBJ2-3 | many | TRBV5-6 | - | CASSLDSAVLTDTQYF | TGTGCCAGCAGCTTGGATAGCGCCGTCCTCACAGATACGCAGTATTTT
TRBJ1-2 | few | TRBV28 | - | CASSPTGDRGYTF | TGTGCCAGCAGCCCGACCGGGGATCGGGGCTACACCTTC
TRBJ2-1 | many | TRBV12-3/TRBV12-4 | TRBD2 | CASTTSGGRGEQFF | TGTGCCAGCACAACTAGCGGGGGCCGCGGTGAGCAGTTCTTC
TRBJ1-2 | few | TRBV28 | - | CASQLGGEAYGYTF | TGTGCCAGCCAACTTGGGGGGGAGGCCTATGGCTACACCTTC
TRBJ1-1 | few | TRBV3-1 | - | CASSQDLGNTEAFF | TGTGCCAGCAGCCAAGATTTGGGGAACACTGAAGCTTTCTTT
TRBJ2-7 | many | TRBV6-1 | - | CASSGRDLYEQYF | TGTGCCAGCAGTGGACGGGACCTCTACGAGCAGTACTTC
TRBJ1-1 | many | TRBV5-1 | TRBD1 | CASSGTGYDEAFF | TGCGCCAGCAGCGGGACAGGGTATGATGAAGCTTTCTTT
TRBJ1-1 | - | TRBV5-1 | - | CASSLDWAGRAEAFF | TGCGCCAGCAGCTTGGACTGGGCCGGGAGGGCTGAAGCTTTCTTT
TRBJ2-3 | - | TRBV29-1 | - | CSVVPAASTDTQYF | TGCAGCGTTGTCCCGGCAGCTAGCACAGATACGCAGTATTTT
TRBJ2-7 | - | TRBV20-1 | TRBD2 | CSAGGAGDEQYF | TGCAGTGCCGGGGGGGCGGGAGACGAGCAGTACTTC
TRBJ2-7 | few | TRBV20-1 | - | CSARVRREVEQYF | TGCAGTGCTAGAGTGCGCAGGGAGGTCGAGCAGTACTTC
TRBJ2-5 | many | TRBV28 | - | CASRKRDKSSVETQYF | TGTGCCAGCAGAAAGAGGGACAAATCGTCCGTAGAGACCCAGTACTTC